One sample yielded the 29 T cell receptor beta chains listed below, sequenced in a study of T cell repertoires in aging, cancer and after chemotherapy. Peripheral blood genomic DNA, not sorted cells or RNA, was the template. TRB rearrangements spanning V, D and J were amplified using mixed TRB-A/B primers. TCRdb re-called the multiplex PCR reads with MiXCR, one entry per CDR3 protein. The data show about 13,000 distinct CDR3 sequences, under 30% seen once. Material: blood. The receptors here all came from a human donor in good health.

The chain carries TRBV6-5 and TRBJ1-4, with 7 bases identical to TRBD1. Germline lookup yields CDR1 MNHEY and CDR2 SVGAGI. The length of the CDR3 is 13 residues. V was clipped by 6 bases and J by 7 bases; unmatched bases: 5. The chain's CDR3 is CASSLGGREKLFF. The CDR3 region has the DNA TGTGCCAGCAGCTTAGGGGGCCGTGAAAAACTGTTTTTT.

The chain couples TRBV20-1 to TRBJ1-4; weak D call: TRBD1 (5 bases). The V gene lost 5 bases and the J gene lost 3 bases, with 22 bases spanning the gap. The germline CDR1 and CDR2 sequences are DFQATT and SNEGSKA (reference sequence). The CDR3 extends over 17 amino acids. The CDR3 nucleotides read TGCAGTGCTTCGGGACTCCCTAGGTACCACCCTAATGAAAAACTGTTTTTT. Its translation: CSASGLPRYHPNEKLFF.

This clonotype was detected a few times. The V gene is TRBV11-2, the J gene TRBJ1-2, with 7 bases that match TRBD1. The CDR3 extends over 14 amino acids. The trim removed 1 base at V and 6 bases at J, leaving 5 bases unmatched. The germline V gene has CDR1 SGHAT and CDR2 FQNNGV. In nucleotides, the CDR3 is TGTGCCAGCAGCTTAGGACAGGGATTGCATGGCTACACCTTC. Encoded protein: CASSLGQGLHGYTF.

The chain joins TRBV19 to TRBJ1-5, with a tentative D call TRBD1 (6 bases). Trimming removed 3 bases from V and 6 bases from J, with 15 bases in between. The CDR3 has 15 residues. The germline CDR1 and CDR2 sequences are LNHDA and SQIVND (reference sequence). The CDR3, as DNA: TGTGCCAGTAGTATTTTCGGGGGCTCCAGTCAGCCCCAGCATTTT. It encodes CASSIFGGSSQPQHF.

In its sample, this clonotype ranks as medium-sized. The rearrangement joins TRBV19 to TRBJ1-3; no clear D gene. Trimming left V 9 bases short and J 0 bases short, with 9 bases between. The CDR3 runs to 13 residues. Germline CDR1 and CDR2: LNHDA and SQIVND (reference sequence). CDR3 nucleotides: TGTGCCAGCATGCGGGGCTCTGGAAACACCATATATTTT. Translation: CASMRGSGNTIYF.

This clonotype qualifies as medium-sized. The chain joins TRBV6-2 or TRBV6-3 to TRBJ2-2; D remains ambiguous. The CDR3 contains 13 residues. The V end was cut by 6 bases, the J end by 7 bases, with 12 bases between. The germline gives CDR1 MNHEY, CDR2 SVGEGT. CDR3 DNA sequence: TGTGCCAGCAGGCCTTGGTCGGGCGGGGAGCTGTTTTTT. This encodes CASRPWSGGELFF.

V and J are TRBV28 and TRBJ1-5, with a weak D call TRBD1 (5 bases). This CDR3 has 14 amino acids. Germline CDR1 MDHEN, CDR2 SYDVKM. Trimming cost V 4 bases and J 7 bases, with 14 bases left between them. The CDR3 protein is CASSSIAPGQPQHF. In nucleotides, the CDR3 is TGTGCCAGCAGTTCCATTGCCCCAGGGCAGCCCCAGCATTTT.

V usage is TRBV7-2 and J usage is TRBJ2-1; the match to TRBD2 covers 10 bases. This CDR3 region has 15 residues. With 3 bases clipped from V and 5 bases from J, the junction kept 4 bases outside the gene matches. Germline V gene lookup returns CDR1 SGHTA and CDR2 FQGNSA. CDR3 nucleotides: TGTGCCAGCAGCTTTATAGCGGGGGGAAACAATGAGCAGTTCTTC. It yields the protein CASSFIAGGNNEQFF.

The CDR3 here is CSARGRGGASEQFF. CDR3 nucleotide sequence: TGCAGTGCTAGGGGTCGCGGGGGGGCTTCCGAGCAGTTCTTC. The V gene is TRBV20-1, the J gene TRBJ2-1, with TRBD2 matching over 9 bases. V trimming: 3 bases; J trimming: 10 bases; junction bases outside the gene matches: 10. The CDR3 spans 14 residues. CDR1 DFQATT and CDR2 SNEGSKA come from the germline V gene (reference sequence).

This clonotype has just a few counts. The V call is TRBV18, the J call TRBJ2-5; D gene uncertain. Per germline, CDR1 KGHSH and CDR2 LQKENI. The CDR3 runs to 14 residues. The V end was cut by 0 bases, the J end by 1 base, with 6 bases between. Here the CDR3 reads CASSPPEPQETQYF. CDR3 bases: TGTGCCAGCTCACCACCCGAGCCCCAAGAGACCCAGTACTTC. Variable domain in full (rest from reference TRBV18 and TRBJ2-5): NAGVMQNPRHLVRRRGQEARLRCSPMKGHSHVYWYRQLPEEGLKFMVYLQKENIIDESGMPKERFSAEFPKEGPSILRIQQVVRGDSAAYFCASSPPEPQETQYFGPGTRLLVL.

This clonotype is categorized as medium-sized. CDR3: CASSELGHTNTGELFF. CDR3 DNA sequence: TGTGCCAGCAGCGAATTGGGACATACGAACACCGGGGAGCTGTTTTTT. The chain links TRBV7-6 to TRBJ2-2; perhaps TRBD1 as D (6 bases). V shed 5 bases and J shed 0 bases, with 13 bases lying between them. Germline lookup yields CDR1 SGHVS and CDR2 FNYEAQ. The CDR3 has 16 residues.

The genes are TRBV6-4 and TRBJ2-1, with 12 bases matching TRBD2. The junction had 10 bases not matched to a gene; V was cut back by 3 bases and J by 7 bases. This CDR3 is built from 17 residues. The germline gives CDR1 MRHNA, CDR2 SNTAGT. The CDR3 DNA reads TGTGCCAGCAGTGATACGACTAGCGGGGGTAGTAGGAATGAGCAGTTCTTC. Translating it yields CASSDTTSGGSRNEQFF.

The CDR3 region is CASSQGGGTGRYEQYV. CDR3 nucleotide sequence: TGCGCCAGCAGCCAAGGGGGTGGGACAGGGCGATACGAGCAGTACGTC. The genes are TRBV4-1 and TRBJ2-7, with 9 positions matching TRBD1. CDR3 length equals 16 residues. The germline V gene has CDR1 MGHRA and CDR2 YSYEKL. V shed 1 base and J 4 bases; nucleotides not matched to a gene: 8.

A note on this clonotype: Its ends do not fully match the called genes, so a read error is possible. This chain connects TRBV27 to TRBJ2-2, with D perhaps matching TRBD2 (6 bases). The germline V gene encodes CDR1 MNHEY and CDR2 SMNVEV (reference sequence). This CDR3 is 16 amino acids long. This chain's CDR3 is CASRPPGTSNTGELFF. The CDR3 DNA is TGCGCCAGCAGACCTCCGGGGACTTCGAACACCGGGGAGCTGTTTTTT.

The chain recombines TRBV12-3 or TRBV12-4 with TRBJ2-3; 9 bases are shared with TRBD2. The CDR3 loop spans 17 amino acids. V was clipped by 7 bases and J by 2 bases; unmatched bases: 13. For the CDR3, the DNA is TGTGCCAGCAACCCGGGGGTCCTAGCGGGGCTCACAGATACGCAGTATTTT. Protein sequence: CASNPGVLAGLTDTQYF.

This clonotype was counted a few times. The chain combines TRBV28 with TRBJ2-7; D is uncertain. Trimming removed 6 bases at V and 0 bases at J, with 9 bases between. The germline V gene has CDR1 MDHEN and CDR2 SYDVKM. The CDR3 length is 13 residues. CDR3 nucleotides: TGTGCCAGCAGGGTCGCTAACTCCTACGAGCAGTACGTC. Residues: CASRVANSYEQYV.

This clonotype was detected a few times. The chain uses TRBV12-3 or TRBV12-4 and TRBJ1-4; 8 bases line up with TRBD1. With V trimmed by 5 bases and J by 7 bases, 9 bases remained unmatched. CDR3 length equals 15 residues. The CDR3 loop is CASSGQGKRGEKLFF. The CDR3 DNA follows: TGTGCCAGCAGTGGACAGGGAAAGCGGGGTGAAAAACTGTTTTTT.

By share, this clonotype ranks as medium-sized (0.01 to 0.1%). The chain joins TRBV6-6 to TRBJ2-2, with 10 bases matching TRBD2. The CDR3 is made up of 17 amino acids. Trimming at V came to 2 bases and at J to 4 bases, leaving 7 bases not matched to a gene. Germline V CDR1 and CDR2: MNHNY, SVGAGI (reference sequence). The DNA of the CDR3 is TGTGCCAGCAGTTACGTCCTAGCGGGGGCCTTCACCGGGGAGCTGTTTTTT. It is translated as CASSYVLAGAFTGELFF.

The rearrangement links TRBV28 to TRBJ2-3; 7 bases are a match to TRBD2. With V trimmed by 8 bases and J by 1 base, 3 bases remained unmatched. Germline values: CDR1 MDHEN, CDR2 SYDVKM. This CDR3 comprises 13 residues. The CDR3 nucleotides read TGTGCCAGCGAGAGCGGGGGCACAGATACGCAGTATTTT. This encodes CASESGGTDTQYF.

This clonotype was counted only a few times. J is TRBJ2-7 and V is TRBV20-1; no reliable D call. The CDR3 covers 13 residues. Trimming removed 0 bases at V and 7 bases at J, with 13 bases between. From germline, CDR1 is DFQATT and CDR2 SNEGSKA (reference sequence). CDR3 amino acids: CSARDLLQTEQYF. Written as DNA, the CDR3 is TGCAGTGCTAGAGATCTCCTCCAGACAGAGCAGTACTTC.

In its sample, this clonotype ranks as medium-sized (0.01 to 0.1%). In DNA, the CDR3 is TGCAGCGCGGGGGGACGAACAGATACGCAGTATTTT. Its protein product is CSAGGRTDTQYF. The chain couples TRBV29-1 to TRBJ2-3; TRBD2 matches at 7 bases. V lost 7 bases to trimming and J lost 3 bases; unmatched junction nucleotides: 4. Germline assignment: CDR1 SQVTM and CDR2 ANQGSEA. CDR3 length: 12 amino acids.

Judged by abundance, this clonotype is medium-sized. The CDR3 region has the DNA TGTGCCAGCAGCCTTAGGGGCTCCGGGGAGGCTGGCTACACCTTC. It yields the protein CASSLRGSGEAGYTF. V is TRBV7-2 and J is TRBJ1-2; possible D gene TRBD1, 5 bases. Germline CDR1 SGHTA, CDR2 FQGNSA. CDR3 length equals 15 residues. Trimming pared 5 bases from V and 7 bases from J, leaving 20 bases between.

This clonotype is labeled as medium-sized. The V call is TRBV6-1, the J call TRBJ2-1, with 9 nucleotides matching TRBD2. Germline trimming cut 6 bases from V and 8 bases from J; bases unmatched to any gene: 8. Per the germline V gene, CDR1 is MNHNS and CDR2 is SASEGT. CDR3 size: 14 residues. CDR3 nucleotides: TGTGCCAGCAGAGATAGCGGGGGTTCATATGAGCAGTTCTTC. Translated, it gives CASRDSGGSYEQFF.

For this clonotype: The junction and the germline gene differ at one end; a read error may be behind it. The chain recombines TRBV6-2 or TRBV6-3 with TRBJ2-2; D is ambiguous. Germline values: CDR1 MNHEY, CDR2 SVGEGT. The CDR3 length is 12 residues. CDR3 protein: CANSLFAGELFF. The DNA of the CDR3 is TGTGCCAACAGTTTATTTGCCGGGGAGCTGTTTTTT.

Of note for this clonotype: This may come from a read error, since a much larger clone is one base off. The chain couples TRBV6-6 to TRBJ2-7; D might be TRBD2 (5 bases). This CDR3 is 15 amino acids long. Germline V gene data show CDR1 as MNHNY and CDR2 as SVGAGI (reference sequence). Deletions cut 0 bases from V and 1 base from J, with 10 bases between. The CDR3 here is CASSYSRGFSYEQYV. CDR3 nucleotide sequence: TGTGCCAGCAGTTACTCTCGCGGGTTTTCCTACGAGCAGTACGTC.

The V gene is TRBV6-1, the J gene TRBJ2-1, with 7 bases that match TRBD2. CDR3 length: 12 amino acids. CDR1 and CDR2 (germline): MNHNS, SASEGT. Germline trimming cut 5 bases from V and 15 bases from J; bases unmatched to any gene: 10. CDR3 bases: TGTGCCAGCAGTCCACGGACTAGAGGAACGTTCTTC. Amino acids: CASSPRTRGTFF.

This clonotype is judged medium-sized. The chain recombines TRBV19 with TRBJ2-3; TRBD1 agrees at 7 bases. CDR1 is LNHDA and CDR2 is SQIVND in the germline V gene (reference sequence). Trimming removed 5 bases from V and 1 base from J; junction bases left unmatched: 3. This CDR3 comprises 14 residues. The CDR3 DNA reads TGTGCCAGTAGTGCCACAGGGGGCACAGATACGCAGTATTTT. Its protein product is CASSATGGTDTQYF.

This clonotype is medium-sized (0.01 to 0.1%) by share. The chain uses TRBV19 and TRBJ2-7, with 9 bases identical to TRBD1. The ends lost 4 bases at V and 3 bases at J; junction bases unmatched: 7. The CDR3 length is 15 residues. Germline V CDR1 and CDR2: LNHDA, SQIVND (reference sequence). Here the CDR3 DNA reads TGTGCCAGTAGTAGACCCGGACAGGGGCGCTACGAGCAGTACTTC. Translation gives CASSRPGQGRYEQYF.

This clonotype is medium-sized (0.01 to 0.1%) in the sample. V usage is TRBV5-5 and J usage is TRBJ1-2, with a tentative D call TRBD1 (5 bases). Germline V gene data show CDR1 as SGHKS and CDR2 as YYEKEE (reference sequence). This CDR3 spans 16 amino acids. Trimming shortened V by 2 bases and J by 2 bases, and 16 bases separated the two germline ends. Here the CDR3 reads CASSFNRLGSNYGYTF. In DNA form, the CDR3 reads TGTGCCAGCAGCTTTAACAGGCTGGGCTCCAACTATGGCTACACCTTC. Supplemented by reference TRBV5-5 and TRBJ1-2, the full variable domain reads DAGVTQSPTHLIKTRGQQVTLRCSPISGHKSVSWYQQVLGQGPQFIFQYYEKEERGRGNFPDRFSARQFPNYSSELNVNALLLGDSALYLCASSFNRLGSNYGYTFGSGTRLTVV.